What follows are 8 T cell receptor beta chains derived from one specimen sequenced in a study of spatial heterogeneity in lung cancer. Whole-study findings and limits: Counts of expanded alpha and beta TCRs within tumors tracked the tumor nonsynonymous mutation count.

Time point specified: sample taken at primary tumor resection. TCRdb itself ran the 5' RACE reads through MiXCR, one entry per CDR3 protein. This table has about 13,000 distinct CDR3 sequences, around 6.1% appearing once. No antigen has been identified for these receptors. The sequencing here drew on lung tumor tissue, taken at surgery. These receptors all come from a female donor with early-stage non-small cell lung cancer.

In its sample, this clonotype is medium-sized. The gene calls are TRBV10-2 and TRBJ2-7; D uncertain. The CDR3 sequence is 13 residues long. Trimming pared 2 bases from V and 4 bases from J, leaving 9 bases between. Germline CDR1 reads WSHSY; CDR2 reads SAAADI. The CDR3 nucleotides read TGCGCCAGCAGTGAGGCCCCGAGGTACGAGCAGTACTTC. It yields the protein CASSEAPRYEQYF.

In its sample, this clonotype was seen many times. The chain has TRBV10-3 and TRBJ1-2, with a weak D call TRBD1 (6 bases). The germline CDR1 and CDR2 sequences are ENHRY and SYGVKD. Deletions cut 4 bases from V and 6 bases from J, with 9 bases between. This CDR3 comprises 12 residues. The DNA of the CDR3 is TGTGCCATCAGTGCCGCAGGGGATGGCTACACCTTC. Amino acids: CAISAAGDGYTF.

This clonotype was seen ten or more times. CDR3 in amino acids: CASSPGLAGGPGYEQYF. CDR3 sequence (DNA): TGTGCCAGCAGTCCAGGACTAGCGGGAGGGCCTGGGTACGAGCAGTACTTC. V gene TRBV27 combines with J gene TRBJ2-7; 15 nucleotides match TRBD2. This CDR3 has 17 amino acids. Trimming took 5 bases from V and 4 from J; bases not matched to a gene: 9. From germline, CDR1 is MNHEY and CDR2 SMNVEV (reference sequence).

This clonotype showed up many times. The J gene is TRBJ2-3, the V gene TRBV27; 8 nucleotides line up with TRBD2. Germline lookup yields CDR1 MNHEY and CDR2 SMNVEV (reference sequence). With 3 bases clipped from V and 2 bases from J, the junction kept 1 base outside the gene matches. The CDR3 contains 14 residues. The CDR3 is CASSFSGITDTQYF. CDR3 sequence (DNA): TGTGCCAGCAGTTTTAGCGGGATCACAGATACGCAGTATTTT.

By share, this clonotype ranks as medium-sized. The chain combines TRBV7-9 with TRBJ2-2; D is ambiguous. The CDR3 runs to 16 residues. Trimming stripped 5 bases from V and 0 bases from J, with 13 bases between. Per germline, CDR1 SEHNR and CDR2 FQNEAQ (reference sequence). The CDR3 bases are TGTGCCAGCAGCCTAGTTTCCGGCGCGAACACCGGGGAGCTGTTTTTT. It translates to CASSLVSGANTGELFF.

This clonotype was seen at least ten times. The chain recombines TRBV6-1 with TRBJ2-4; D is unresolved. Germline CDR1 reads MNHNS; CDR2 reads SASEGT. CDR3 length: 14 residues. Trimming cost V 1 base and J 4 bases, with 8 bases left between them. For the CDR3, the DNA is TGTGCCAGCAGTGAAGAATTTGAGAAAAACATTCAGTACTTC. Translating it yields CASSEEFEKNIQYF.

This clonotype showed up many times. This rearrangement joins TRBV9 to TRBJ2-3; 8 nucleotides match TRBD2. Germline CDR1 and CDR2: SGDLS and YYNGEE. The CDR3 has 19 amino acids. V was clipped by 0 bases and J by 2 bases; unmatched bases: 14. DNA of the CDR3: TGTGCCAGCAGCGTAGGGGCAGGGGACGGGAGGGCCGCCACAGATACGCAGTATTTT. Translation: CASSVGAGDGRAATDTQYF.

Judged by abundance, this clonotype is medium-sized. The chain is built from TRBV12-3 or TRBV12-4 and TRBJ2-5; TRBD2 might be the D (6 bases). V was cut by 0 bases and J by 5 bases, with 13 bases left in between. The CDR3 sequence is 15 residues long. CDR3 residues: CASSLALDYAETQYF. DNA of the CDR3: TGTGCCAGCAGTTTAGCGCTGGACTATGCGGAGACCCAGTACTTC.